Listed below are T cell receptor beta chains from one sample, sequenced in a study of T-cell memory formation after mild COVID-19. TCRdb analysed the 5' RACE reads with MiXCR anew, one entry per CDR3 protein. The sample shows some 50,000 distinct CDR3 sequences, 27% of them seen only once. Sequencing was carried out using PBMCs or a T cell subset sorted from them (not recorded which). The receptors shown here come from a man aged 18-30 years who had mild COVID-19 (a few samples of this study predate the infection). Cell type and time point are not known. Each CDR3 is given with its conserved first and last residue. The order of the fields is J gene, V gene, clone size, CDR3 protein. Part of the rows lack a size; the others show once, few, many or a class for expanded clones.

TRBJ2-7 TRBV7-6 . CASSLEQTAGGPYEQYF
TRBJ2-2 TRBV5-1 few CASSLVGTTGELFF
TRBJ2-3 TRBV6-2/TRBV6-3 few CAGDTQYF
TRBJ2-7 TRBV6-6 few CASSYDRGKYEQYF
TRBJ2-3 TRBV7-9 few CASSIQGATDTQYF
TRBJ2-1 TRBV27 . CASSLPGGAREQFF
TRBJ2-1 TRBV6-5 . CASRRGGHNEQFF
TRBJ2-2 TRBV11-2 few CASSLGQNTGELFF
TRBJ2-5 TRBV4-3 . CASSQEGGSEWETQYF
TRBJ2-5 TRBV6-2/TRBV6-3 . CASSYSIPGETQYF
TRBJ2-4 TRBV4-1 . CASSRTQTRYVEQYF
TRBJ1-2 TRBV7-9 . CASSLGTGSGYTF
TRBJ2-3 TRBV7-6 few CASSLVTSRTDTQYF
TRBJ2-2 TRBV6-2/TRBV6-3 . CAIRLRVTGELFF
TRBJ2-2 TRBV11-2 . CASSHHKRGTGELFF
TRBJ2-3 TRBV5-1 few CASSLEGDNTDTQYF
TRBJ2-3 TRBV7-2 few CASSLIRQGGFTDTQYF
TRBJ2-3 TRBV7-8 few CASIQGGAVGDTQYF
TRBJ1-1 TRBV29-1 few CSVAGSTEAFF
TRBJ2-3 TRBV2 . CASSEVSGSTDTQYF
TRBJ2-7 TRBV29-1 many CSVEVADYEQYF
TRBJ1-1 TRBV6-5 few CASSPTGTEAFF
TRBJ2-1 TRBV18 few CASSPRRVEQFF
TRBJ2-3 TRBV7-2 . CASSPRETGADTQYF
TRBJ2-5 TRBV7-3 few CASSPGFGGGGQETQYF
TRBJ2-2 TRBV15 few CATSRGDGDTGELFF
TRBJ2-7 TRBV7-2 . CASSLAGFNEQYF
TRBJ1-2 TRBV4-3 . CASSQDPGTGINYGYTF
TRBJ2-1 TRBV6-1 few CASSPTSGGANEQFF
TRBJ2-7 TRBV19 few CASSNRVPSTEQYF
TRBJ2-1 TRBV12-3/TRBV12-4 . CASSFSGRGNEQFF
TRBJ2-2 TRBV7-2 . CASSSGPENTGELFF
TRBJ2-2 TRBV18 . CASSPDGPGELFF
TRBJ1-1 TRBV4-1 . CASSQDRVEGAGTEAFF
TRBJ1-5 TRBV6-5 few CASGVRAHNQPQHF
TRBJ2-2 TRBV29-1 . CSGRRGNTGELFF
TRBJ1-6 TRBV11-2 many CAWAALGNSPLHF
TRBJ2-5 TRBV7-2 . CASREVAGAHQETQYF
TRBJ2-5 TRBV12-3/TRBV12-4 few CAAGGSGETQYF
TRBJ2-7 TRBV4-3 few CASSPRTAGGSEQYF
TRBJ2-1 TRBV7-9 . CASSSPPPGGKGNEQFF
TRBJ2-3 TRBV9 . CASSGGALSSTDTQYF
TRBJ2-1 TRBV27 many CASSPMGQYNEQFF
TRBJ2-7 TRBV6-2/TRBV6-3 many CASSSLTSGGISYEQYF
TRBJ2-1 TRBV7-9 few CASSARNEQFF
TRBJ1-2 TRBV2 . CASSERRSTNYGYTF
TRBJ2-6 TRBV28 . CASSLLGVTGANVLTF
TRBJ2-1 TRBV29-1 few CSVEHPTGAGEQFF
TRBJ2-3 TRBV7-8 few CASSPATSGGARGTDTQYF
TRBJ1-5 TRBV6-5 . CASSPRTGTYSNQPQHF
TRBJ2-3 TRBV7-9 . CASSPTLTGAPDTQYF
TRBJ1-2 TRBV4-2 few CASSQADSAWGYTF
TRBJ1-2 TRBV9 . CASRDHSVNYGYTF
TRBJ2-5 TRBV11-2 few CASSPPQGPQETQYF
TRBJ2-2 TRBV4-3 few CASSHATGENTGELFF
TRBJ1-1 TRBV20-1 few CSARPGGNTEAFF
TRBJ2-7 TRBV7-6 . CASSPGTRVNEQYF
TRBJ1-1 TRBV5-6 . CASSPGRPQPEAFF
TRBJ2-4 TRBV7-9 few CASSPDRGRNIQYF
TRBJ1-2 TRBV5-4 few CASSLAGRTGIDGYTF